This T cell receptor beta chain was sequenced in a study of cytomegalovirus exposure and HLA in healthy donors (dated by TCRdb to the late 2010s). Regarding the research as a whole: According to an earlier analysis of 587 of the donors, some 180 million T cells yielded roughly 110 million unique TCR beta sequences and around 280 Gb of sequence data. To predict cytomegalovirus infection status, the study combined high-throughput TCR immunosequencing, statistical association of individual TCRs with disease status, and machine learning. A later analysis re-analyzed previously published TCR beta repertoires from 660 or so donors and added high-resolution HLA genotyping to study TCR occurrence patterns. Besides the first cohort of more than 650 subjects, a separate validation cohort made up of roughly 120 different subjects was used. Using immunosequencing, the study profiled T cell repertoires from 500 to 800 subjects and related those repertoires to cytomegalovirus serostatus. Genome-wide SNP genotypes for about 65% of the 666 donors were used in a later genetic analysis, which treated that subset as a discovery cohort. All discovery cohort repertoires had been generated using a single sequencing platform. Across approximately 400 genotyped donors of the cohort, an average of about 240,000 unique TCR beta nucleotide sequences per donor were sequenced, and roughly a sixth of those sequences were non-productive. In the later analysis, no new phenotypic data were used to find candidate immune exposures; instead, reliance was placed on TCR beta sequences and their occurrence across donors. About 280 gigabases of sequencing data and tens of millions of unique TCR sequences made up an early release that covered 500 to 650 HLA-typed donors. The number of typed donors differed by locus: about 629-640 for A, B, C, DRB1 and DQB1; roughly 510 for DQA1; roughly 600 for DPA1; and some 450 for DPB1. Among the approximately 400 genotyped donors, about 85% belonged to the genetic ancestry cluster associated with self-reported Caucasian donors. Donor age, sex, ethnicity and CMV serostatus were collected together with the repertoire data. Several DR-DQ haplotypes were treated as single units for association and clustering because of strong linkage in the cohort. An earlier analysis of 587 of the donors used high-throughput TCR beta sequencing to judge whether each TCR beta V gene segment behaved as functional or pseudogenic. The study aimed to test whether cataloging public T cell receptors could reveal signatures of past pathogen exposure. Class I and class II HLA loci were covered by the typing at four-digit resolution.

The study at large found these results: A further reported finding was that TCR beta sequences accurately predicted the HLA-A and HLA-B alleles for most subjects in the first cohort. Because HLA typing was unavailable for some donors at each locus, only the typed subset was used in association tests. A group of highly shared sequence variants was considered likely to be a technical artifact of the sequencing pipeline. Correlated functional status among segregating V segments might be attributable to linkage disequilibrium, but an unknown experimental factor could not be ruled out. A later analysis found that TCR association rates varied across HLA loci, with DRB1 alleles showing the most associated TCRs and HLA-C alleles the fewest. In vitro tests confirmed that a few of the cytomegalovirus-associated TCR beta chains recognize cytomegalovirus antigens. In an earlier analysis of under 600 of the donors, most TCR beta V segments were observed in productive rearrangements about 90% or about 30% of the time, broadly matching IMGT annotations. A later genetic analysis associated a missense DCLRE1C variant with V-gene and J-gene trimming of TCR beta chains, and an independent cohort replicated the association. When HLA alleles, especially DR and DQ, strongly co-occurred, TCR associations were difficult to assign to individual alleles. A later analysis associated about 17,000 TCR beta sequences with specific HLA alleles at a false discovery rate of 0.05. Presence/absence analyses assumed roughly uniform sequencing depth across donors, an assumption that may not hold. Only TCR beta chains were sequenced in this cohort, and the absence of alpha or paired-chain data limited detectable features. In both the original and validation cohorts, the classifier was reported to diagnose cytomegalovirus status with high specificity and sensitivity. The study listed 150 to 200 TCR beta chains as associated with cytomegalovirus. CMV serostatus was the only immune exposure information available for the cohort. In a later analysis, HLA-associated TCR beta chains were found to be more clonally expanded and to have lower generation probabilities than equally common non-associated chains. Compared with the roughly 670-donor mean, donors in an Asian-associated ancestry cluster had fewer N-insertions in productive TCRs, according to a later genetic analysis. A later analysis found that most CMV-associated TCR beta chains appeared HLA-restricted, with HLA associations seemingly driven largely by CMV exposure. Seventeen rarely observed V segments, including chromosome 9 orphons, were excluded from the earlier analysis of some 590 of the donors because counts were too low. It was suggested by the authors that the approach could potentially be generalized to other disease states and immunological phenotypes. In a later analysis, several top co-occurrence clusters were reported to appear linked to parvovirus B19, influenza, CMV and Epstein-Barr virus. Most TCR sequences were observed very rarely across donors, whereas some public TCRs were present in many individuals.

Remarks on this clone: It has no known antigen specificity. No much larger clonotype is one base removed from it; base qualities were not supplied.

The cohort comprised fewer than 700 healthy bone marrow donors. At the time of sampling, all cohort members were nominally healthy, though unrecorded immune exposures were likely present. The donor was CMV seronegative and belonged to the group of around 350 seronegative cohort members. Each donor provided a peripheral blood sample, and peripheral blood mononuclear cells were used for TCR beta sequencing. Genomic DNA was extracted from the blood cell samples with the Qiagen DNeasy Blood Extraction Kit. Library prep was done by the immunoSEQ multiplex PCR assay. For the multiplex PCR, a mixture combining 60 forward primers for TCR Vbeta segments and 13 reverse primers for TCR Jbeta segments was used. Amplification of the CDR3 region of rearranged TCR beta genes was performed with a multiplex PCR assay on genomic DNA. On the Illumina HiSeq System, the amplified TCR beta libraries were sequenced as 87-base-pair reads. In the original analysis: In a later analysis, 70 million to 95 million unique TCR beta chains were counted across the 650 to 750 repertoires, and approximately 9.9 million of these chains were shared by at least two donors. A nearest-neighbor algorithm error-corrected the raw reads and collapsed the reads into unique sequences, merging closely related sequences to remove PCR and sequencing errors. V, D and J gene segments were assigned by aligning CDR3 sequences to IMGT reference sequences. Each retained sequence needed at least a six-nucleotide match to both a V gene segment and a J gene segment. Rearrangements were classified as productive when the CDR3 lacked stop codons and remained in frame with V and J, and all other rearrangements were classified as non-productive. CDR3 was defined according to IMGT convention as the region running from the second conserved V-encoded cysteine to the conserved J-encoded phenylalanine. The earlier analysis of roughly 590 of the donors excluded any sequence lacking an unambiguous match to a single V gene segment. An earlier analysis of several hundred of the donors called V segments functional above 56.7% productive rearrangements and segregating when the between-donor standard deviation exceeded 5%. To diagnose cytomegalovirus status from the catalog of TCR beta chain sequences, a statistical classification framework was built. In a later analysis, V and J genes were assigned by comparing TCR nucleotide sequences against IMGT/GENE-DB human TR gene sequences. Using the TCRdist pipeline, a later analysis assigned CDR3 sequences along with most-parsimonious VDJ recombination scenarios. In a later analysis, each TCR beta chain was defined by its CDR3 amino acid sequence together with its V-gene family, and reads lacking a unique V-gene family were excluded. In a later analysis, fewer than 650 highly shared, low-generation-probability nucleotide sequences were removed to address suspected cross-contamination and a sequencing artifact. In a later analysis, a clonal expansion index was calculated for each public chain from normalized within-repertoire ranks of inferred template counts. A later analysis computed generation probabilities with a VDJ recombination model fitted to out-of-frame rearrangements, and checked the results against IGoR. In a later analysis, hypergeometric tests were used to score TCR-TCR, TCR-HLA and TCR-CMV co-occurrence, with a repertoire-size bias correction applied to TCR pairs. To estimate false discovery rates, a later analysis permuted the HLA or CMV assignments 20 times. In a later analysis, co-occurring TCRs were grouped using DBSCAN, with TCRdist sequence similarity added in when clustering inside HLA-allele-positive subsets. Repertoires with fewer than 30,000 or more than 120,000 public chains, plus five repertoires with anomalous nucleotide sharing, were excluded from co-occurrence clustering. The table comes from immuneACCESS by way of TCRdb, which keeps in-frame sequences with V and J called. Part of the clones is missing from these tables; in studies checked, under half for an unresolved V gene and the rest for unknown reasons. That table is the source of V, J and clone size, and D and trimming were worked out from the DNA. Recorded for this sample are some 120,000 clones; about 16% of them occurred a single time. The top ten clonotypes cover about 2% of the sample.

The clonotype comes from a young woman in good health and CMV-seronegative. Input material: PBMCs.

The nucleotide sequence is given as TGTGCCAGCAGGGATGGACAGGGGTCGACAGATACGCAGTATTTT. The translation is CASRDGQGSTDTQYF. Recombination linked TRBV2 to TRBJ2-3; TRBD1 lines up with 9 middle nucleotides. The germline V gene supplies CDR1 SNHLY and CDR2 FYNNEI. Trimming accounts for 6 bases at V and 3 bases at J, while the number of junction bases matched to no gene is 7. Spanning cysteine to phenylalanine, the CDR3 consists of 15 amino acids. The retained sequence is limited to the CDR3, 45 bases, with the frame set at the first base.